This TCR beta chain was retrieved from a study of blood T cells in healthy people across ages. Study information: Template switching captured about one barcoded beta molecule per two T cells. Notes on the study in general: It was found that TCR beta diversity correlated strongly with the percentage of naive T cells.

The study isolated at least 7 million PBMCs from each sample. Next came a second PCR, run for about 7 to 12 cycles, which used a sample-barcoded 5' primer along with a J-beta primer mix. The template-switch adaptor was a 5' adaptor with 12 random nucleotides. It tagged each cDNA molecule. Via MiXCR, TCRdb re-called the 5' RACE reads, giving one row per CDR3 protein. In the table there are around 1.5 million distinct CDR3 sequences, roughly 32% of which are singletons. This clonotype was counted ten times or more. What it binds is unknown. Germline CDR1 SQVTM, CDR2 ANQGSEA. The CDR3 runs 12 residues. V was trimmed by 7 bases and J by 0 bases, leaving 10 bases between them.

V gene TRBV29-1 combines with J gene TRBJ2-7, with D tentatively TRBD1 (6 bases). The sequenced sample was blood. This receptor was taken from a woman in her 30s in good health. CDR3 residues: CSAGDTSYEQYF. CDR3 sequence (DNA): TGCAGCGCCGGGGACACCTCCTACGAGCAGTACTTC.